Following are 30 T cell receptor beta chains from one sample sequenced in a study of response to subunit inactivated influenza vaccine. MiXCR, run by TCRdb on the RT-PCR reads, gives a single entry per CDR3 protein. Found here are about 610,000 distinct CDR3 sequences, around 15% of them singletons; the top ten hold around 10%. Sequenced here: PBMCs from blood, sampled 11 to 12 days after vaccination. The receptors here all came from a man aged 45-60 years who received an inactivated influenza vaccine.

This clonotype has a handful of counts. The chain links TRBV7-2 to TRBJ1-2; the D gene is possibly TRBD1 (5 bases). There are 15 residues in the CDR3. Germline V gives CDR1 SGHTA, CDR2 FQGNSA. The germline V and J ends were trimmed by 2 bases and 4 bases, with 14 bases remaining between them. CDR3 DNA sequence: TGTGCCAGCAGCTTATTCGGGGGACTCCCCTATGGCTACACCTTC. This codes for CASSLFGGLPYGYTF.

This clonotype was detected a few times. This rearrangement joins TRBV7-3 to TRBJ2-3; 9 bases agree with TRBD2. With 5 bases clipped from V and 5 bases from J, the junction kept 5 bases outside the gene matches. The CDR3 consists of 14 residues. Germline V gene data show CDR1 as SGHTA and CDR2 as FQGTGA. The DNA for the CDR3 is TGTGCCAGCAGCCCGAGCGGGAGGTTAGATACGCAGTATTTT. Translating it yields CASSPSGRLDTQYF.

This clonotype was observed many times. The J gene is TRBJ2-3, the V gene TRBV15, with 7 bases aligning to TRBD1. With 0 bases clipped from V and 4 bases from J, the junction kept 7 bases outside the gene matches. Germline CDR1 and CDR2: LNHNV and YYDKDF (reference sequence). This CDR3 is built from 16 residues. Here the CDR3 DNA reads TGTGCCACCAGCAGAGATTTGGCCAGGGGGTCAGATACGCAGTATTTT. The encoded protein is CATSRDLARGSDTQYF.

The table lists this clonotype with a few counts. The chain's CDR3 is CASSSIQGSYNEQFF. In nucleotides, the CDR3 is TGTGCCAGCAGCTCGATACAGGGGTCCTACAATGAGCAGTTCTTC. The chain links TRBV11-2 to TRBJ2-1, with TRBD1 matching 7 bases. The CDR3 is 15 amino acids. The trim removed 4 bases at V and 1 base at J, leaving 4 bases unmatched. Germline V lookup: CDR1 SGHAT, CDR2 FQNNGV.

J is TRBJ2-7 and V is TRBV3-1; D is unclear. The CDR3 is made up of 15 amino acids. V lost 0 bases and J 3 bases, leaving 12 bases between the germline ends. From germline, CDR1 is LGHDT and CDR2 YNNKEL (reference sequence). The CDR3: CASSQDPGSGYEQYF. The CDR3 nucleotides are TGTGCCAGCAGCCAAGATCCCGGCAGTGGCTACGAGCAGTACTTC.

CDR3 residues: CASSRGLGAYEQYF. In DNA form, the CDR3 reads TGTGCCAGCAGCCGGGGGTTAGGGGCCTACGAGCAGTACTTC. The chain recombines TRBV28 with TRBJ2-7; D might be TRBD2 (6 bases). Germline lookup yields CDR1 MDHEN and CDR2 SYDVKM. The V end lost 6 bases, the J end lost 2 bases, and 14 bases lay between the germline ends. This CDR3 comprises 14 residues.

This clonotype showed up just a few times. V usage is TRBV5-1 and J usage is TRBJ2-7; TRBD2 might be the D (6 bases). V lost 0 bases and J lost 2, with 12 bases in between. The germline gives CDR1 SGHRS, CDR2 YFSETQ. This CDR3 comprises 15 residues. CDR3 nucleotide sequence: TGCGCCAGCAGCTTGGCCGGCGGGAAGACCTACGAGCAGTACTTC. Translation gives CASSLAGGKTYEQYF. Supplemented by reference TRBV5-1 and TRBJ2-7, the full variable domain reads KAGVTQTPRYLIKTRGQQVTLSCSPISGHRSVSWYQQTPGQGLQFLFEYFSETQRNKGNFPGRFSGRQFSNSRSEMNVSTLELGDSALYLCASSLAGGKTYEQYFGPGTRLTVT.

This clonotype turned up a few times. The chain recombines TRBV20-1 with TRBJ1-1; D is ambiguous. CDR3 length: 11 amino acids. Trimming took 2 bases from V and 8 from J, leaving 9 bases between them. Germline V gives CDR1 DFQATT, CDR2 SNEGSKA (reference sequence). The CDR3 sequence is CSARTRSEAFF. Here the CDR3 DNA reads TGCAGTGCTAGAACTCGATCCGAAGCTTTCTTT.

This clonotype was picked up many times. V gene TRBV7-2 combines with J gene TRBJ1-1, with no clear D. The CDR3 length is 19 residues. In germline, CDR1 is SGHTA, CDR2 FQGNSA. Between the trimmed V and J ends, which lost 0 bases and 0 bases, there was a span of 20 bases. The CDR3 spells CASSLAPSIPTRMNTEAFF. The DNA for the CDR3 is TGTGCCAGCAGCTTAGCGCCGTCTATACCTACTCGAATGAACACTGAAGCTTTCTTT.

The V gene is TRBV5-1, the J gene TRBJ2-3; 15 bases are shared with TRBD2. The V gene end was trimmed by 3 bases and the J gene end by 6 bases; junction bases not matched to a gene: 5. Germline loops: CDR1 SGHRS, CDR2 YFSETQ. The CDR3 length is 16 residues. The CDR3 region has the DNA TGCGCCAGCAGCTACGGGACTAGCGGGGGGAGTGATACGCAGTATTTT. This translates into CASSYGTSGGSDTQYF.

V is TRBV20-1 and J is TRBJ1-5; the match to TRBD1 covers 7 bases. Germline V gene data show CDR1 as DFQATT and CDR2 as SNEGSKA (reference sequence). CDR3 length: 13 residues. The trim removed 6 bases at V and 4 bases at J, leaving 6 bases unmatched. The CDR3 sequence is CSATDRVNQPQHF. The CDR3 bases are TGCAGTGCAACCGACAGGGTGAATCAGCCCCAGCATTTT.

Only a few counts were recorded for this clonotype. The chain recombines TRBV10-3 with TRBJ2-3; D not resolved. The CDR3 contains 13 residues. With 4 bases removed from V and 5 bases from J, the gap between germline ends came to 10 bases. Germline V gene sequence: CDR1 ENHRY, CDR2 SYGVKD. CDR3 nucleotides: TGTGCCATCAGTGGGTTAGATCAAGATACGCAGTATTTT. Translating gives CAISGLDQDTQYF.

This clonotype came up a few times. This rearrangement joins TRBV9 to TRBJ2-1; 8 nucleotides agree with TRBD1. With V trimmed by 3 bases and J by 0 bases, 8 bases remained unmatched. The CDR3 consists of 17 residues. Per germline, CDR1 SGDLS and CDR2 YYNGEE. CDR3 region: CASSAGTGMSSYNEQFF. In nucleotides, the CDR3 is TGTGCCAGCAGCGCCGGGACAGGAATGAGCTCCTACAATGAGCAGTTCTTC.

This clonotype has a handful of counts. The chain recombines TRBV5-1 with TRBJ1-1, with TRBD1 as a possible D gene (6 bases). The germline V and J ends were trimmed by 4 bases and 0 bases, with 13 bases remaining between them. This CDR3 spans 15 amino acids. The germline V gene has CDR1 SGHRS and CDR2 YFSETQ. The CDR3 region has the DNA TGCGCCAGCAGCACCGCCGGGACACTGAACACTGAAGCTTTCTTT. Encoded protein: CASSTAGTLNTEAFF.

The chain carries TRBV2 and TRBJ2-5; TRBD1 aligns across 9 bases. The CDR3 consists of 17 residues. V lost 5 bases and J lost 2; bases outside the gene matches: 12. Looked up from germline, CDR1 is SNHLY and CDR2 is FYNNEI. The CDR3 nucleotides are TGTGCCAGCAGTTCCGAGGGGGGACAGGGCCCACAAGAGACCCAGTACTTC. It yields the protein CASSSEGGQGPQETQYF.

The rearrangement links TRBV7-2 to TRBJ1-1; D not resolved. Looked up from germline, CDR1 is SGHTA and CDR2 is FQGNSA. CDR3 length equals 12 residues. Trimming took 5 bases from V and 6 from J, leaving 10 bases between them. CDR3 amino acids: CASSVRWAEAFF. CDR3 DNA: TGTGCCAGCAGCGTAAGGTGGGCTGAAGCTTTCTTT.

This clonotype was observed many times. The chain carries TRBV5-1 and TRBJ2-1, with TRBD2 matching over 12 bases. CDR1 and CDR2 from the germline V gene are SGHRS and YFSETQ. This CDR3 has 17 amino acids. V lost 1 base, J lost 9 bases, and 11 bases stayed unmatched. CDR3 coding DNA: TGCGCCAGCAGCTTGCGACTAGCGGGGGCCCCGGGGCTTGAGCAGTTCTTC. It yields the protein CASSLRLAGAPGLEQFF.

This clonotype was picked up a small number of times. This chain connects TRBV25-1 to TRBJ1-1; possible D gene TRBD1, 5 bases. V was shortened by 3 bases and J by 2 bases, with 16 bases between the two germline ends. The germline CDR1 and CDR2 sequences are MGHDK and SYGVNS. This CDR3 is 16 amino acids long. The CDR3 loop is CASSDWGTGSNTEAFF. The CDR3, as DNA: TGTGCCAGCAGTGACTGGGGGACGGGGAGCAACACTGAAGCTTTCTTT.

J is TRBJ1-4 and V is TRBV27, with D unresolved. Germline-derived CDR1 and CDR2 are MNHEY and SMNVEV (reference sequence). Trimming shortened V by 6 bases and J by 0 bases, and 11 bases separated the two germline ends. The CDR3 has 15 amino acids. The CDR3 sequence: CASRLILATNEKLFF. The DNA for the CDR3 is TGTGCCAGCAGACTGATTTTGGCAACTAATGAAAAACTGTTTTTT.

The gene calls are TRBV7-7 and TRBJ2-3; D uncertain. The CDR3 is 15 amino acids. V was shortened by 6 bases and J by 3 bases, with 16 bases between the two germline ends. Germline values: CDR1 SSHAT, CDR2 FNYEAQ (reference sequence). The CDR3 loop reads CASSRTVDRTDTQYF. The CDR3 region has the DNA TGTGCCAGCAGTAGGACGGTGGATCGAACAGATACGCAGTATTTT. Variable domain in full (rest from reference TRBV7-7 and TRBJ2-3): GAGVSQSPRYKVTKRGQDVTLRCDPISSHATLYWYQQALGQGPEFLTYFNYEAQPDKSGLPSDRFSAERPEGSISTLTIQRTEQRDSAMYRCASSRTVDRTDTQYFGPGTRLTVL.

The chain employs TRBV5-1 and TRBJ1-1, with no clear D. Germline V CDR1 and CDR2: SGHRS, YFSETQ. V was clipped by 2 bases and J by 4 bases, with 9 bases between them. The CDR3 runs to 13 residues. CDR3 nucleotide sequence: TGCGCCAGCAGCTTTGCAGGAGCCACTGAAGCTTTCTTT. Protein: CASSFAGATEAFF.

V is TRBV18 and J is TRBJ2-3; D gene ambiguous. The germline V gene has CDR1 KGHSH and CDR2 LQKENI. CDR3 size: 13 residues. The V end was cut by 5 bases, the J end by 5 bases, with 11 bases between. CDR3 coding DNA: TGTGCCAGCTCAGTCGCTTCCGGAGATACGCAGTATTTT. This encodes CASSVASGDTQYF.

This clonotype was counted between two and nine times. This sequence joins TRBV10-3 and TRBJ1-4; 10 nucleotides line up with TRBD1. Germline CDR1 reads ENHRY; CDR2 reads SYGVKD. V was pared by 5 bases and J by 5 bases, with 2 bases of the junction left unmatched. The CDR3 spans 14 residues. CDR3 residues: CAISLGQGNEKLFF. The CDR3, as DNA: TGTGCCATCAGTTTGGGACAGGGGAATGAAAAACTGTTTTTT.

The V gene is TRBV6-7, the J gene TRBJ2-7, with TRBD1 matching over 9 bases. TRBV6-7 is noted as an ORF with a role that remains uncertain. V lost 2 bases to trimming and J lost 2 bases; unmatched junction nucleotides: 10. The CDR3 covers 17 residues. In DNA, the CDR3 is TGTGCCAGCAGTTACCATCGACGGGACAGGGTAACCTACGAGCAGTACTTC. Amino acid sequence: CASSYHRRDRVTYEQYF.

There are many counts of this clonotype. V gene TRBV29-1 combines with J gene TRBJ1-1; D possibly corresponds to TRBD1 (5 bases). This CDR3 spans 11 amino acids. Germline lookup yields CDR1 SQVTM and CDR2 ANQGSEA. Trimming took off 1 base at V and 5 bases at J, with 5 bases between the two ends. The CDR3 sequence: CSVEGGTEAFF. The DNA for the CDR3 is TGCAGCGTTGAAGGGGGGACTGAAGCTTTCTTT. Looking up the rest from reference TRBV29-1 and TRBJ1-1 gives the full variable domain: SAVISQKPSRDICQRGTSLTIQCQVDSQVTMMFWYRQQPGQSLTLIATANQGSEATYESGFVIDKFPISRPNLTFSTLTVSNMSPEDSSIYLCSVEGGTEAFFGQGTRLTVV.

A few counts support this clonotype. The chain combines TRBV25-1 with TRBJ2-7; 7 bases line up with TRBD1. The V and J ends lost 4 bases and 3 bases, in that order; junction bases with no gene match: 9. The CDR3 is 15 amino acids. Germline V gene data show CDR1 as MGHDK and CDR2 as SYGVNS. The CDR3 DNA reads as TGTGCCAGCAGTGTCCGACAGGGAGCCTACTACGAGCAGTACTTC. Protein sequence: CASSVRQGAYYEQYF.

J is TRBJ2-5 and V is TRBV11-3; D perhaps matches TRBD2 (6 bases). The V end lost 5 bases, the J end lost 7 bases, and 11 bases lay between the germline ends. Per germline, CDR1 SGHNT and CDR2 YENEEA. The CDR3 consists of 12 residues. CDR3 coding DNA: TGTGCCAGCAGCCCGGGGGACGGGACCCAGTACTTC. Translating gives CASSPGDGTQYF. Together with reference TRBV11-3 and TRBJ2-5, the CDR3 gives the full variable domain: EAGVVQSPRYKIIEKKQPVAFWCNPISGHNTLYWYLQNLGQGPELLIRYENEEAVDDSQLPKDRFSAERLKGVDSTLKIQPAELGDSAVYLCASSPGDGTQYFGPGTRLLVL.

This clonotype was seen more than once but under ten times. The chain uses TRBV5-1 and TRBJ1-1; 8 bases are a match to TRBD1. This CDR3 spans 14 amino acids. Germline CDR1 SGHRS, CDR2 YFSETQ. The junction had 10 bases not matched to a gene; V was cut back by 4 bases and J by 8 bases. The CDR3: CASSLNLGQGEAFF. The CDR3 bases are TGCGCCAGCAGCCTCAACTTAGGACAGGGAGAAGCTTTCTTT.

This clonotype was seen ten or more times. The chain recombines TRBV27 with TRBJ2-7; D uncertain. Germline CDR1 is MNHEY and CDR2 is SMNVEV (reference sequence). The CDR3 has 12 residues. Trimming pared 6 bases from V and 4 bases from J, leaving 10 bases between. CDR3 bases: TGTGCCAGCAGATCCGGCCTTTACGAGCAGTACTTC. Residues: CASRSGLYEQYF.

This rearrangement joins TRBV20-1 to TRBJ2-2; 8 positions agree with TRBD2. The CDR3 contains 15 residues. Trimming removed 3 bases from V and 4 bases from J; junction bases left unmatched: 7. CDR1 and CDR2 (germline): DFQATT, SNEGSKA (reference sequence). In DNA form, the CDR3 reads TGCAGTGCTAGTATATTAGCGGGAAGCACCGGGGAGCTGTTTTTT. Its translation: CSASILAGSTGELFF.